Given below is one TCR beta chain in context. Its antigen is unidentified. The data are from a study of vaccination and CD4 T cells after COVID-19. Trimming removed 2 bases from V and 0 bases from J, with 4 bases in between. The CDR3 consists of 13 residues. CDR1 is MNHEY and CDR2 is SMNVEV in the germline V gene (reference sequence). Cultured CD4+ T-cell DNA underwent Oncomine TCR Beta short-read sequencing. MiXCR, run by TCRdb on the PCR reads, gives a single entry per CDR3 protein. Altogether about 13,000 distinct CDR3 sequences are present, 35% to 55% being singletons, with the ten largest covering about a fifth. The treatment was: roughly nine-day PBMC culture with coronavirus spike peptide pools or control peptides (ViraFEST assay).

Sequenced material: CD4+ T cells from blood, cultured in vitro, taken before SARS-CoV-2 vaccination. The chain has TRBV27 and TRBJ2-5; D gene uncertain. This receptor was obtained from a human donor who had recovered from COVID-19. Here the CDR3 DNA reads TGTGCCAGCAGTTTAAGGAACCAAGAGACCCAGTACTTC. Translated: CASSLRNQETQYF.